This note documents a single TCR beta chain sequence. The antigen remains unidentified. This entry comes from a study of shared clonotypes between healthy human individuals. It was across several immunoSEQ plates that each subset's genomic DNA was evenly split. Some clones are missing from TCRdb's copy, which holds only in-frame ones; the method was immunoSEQ multiplex PCR. The repertoire holds 850,000 to 1,200,000 clones, around 76% seen once, with 1.4% to 1.5% in the top ten. CDR1 and CDR2 from the germline V gene are SGHVS and FQNEAQ. CDR3 length equals 13 residues. V was trimmed by 5 bases and J by 2 bases, leaving 9 bases between them. General study points: Memory subsets generally showed lower estimated richness than naive subsets. Several donors had around 5% of their naive CD4 clonotypes in common. Clonotypes shared by all four sorted-subset donors had higher generation probabilities than non-shared clonotypes.

The sequencing sample was made of memory CD4+ T cells sorted from blood. Subset meaning: CD45RA-negative fraction. The receptor was isolated from a young man in good health. This chain connects TRBV7-8 to TRBJ1-2; D uncertain. CDR3 sequence (DNA): TGTGCCAGCAGCCATGGGGTAAACTATGGCTACACCTTC. Its protein product is CASSHGVNYGYTF.